This paragraph reports one T cell receptor beta chain. This clonotype was observed a few times. Its antigen is currently not known. No per-base quality is available; no much larger clone lies one base away. The data were taken from a study of CD8 T cells in ankylosing spondylitis (dated by TCRdb to about 2017). Study-level background: The study set out to find disease-linked TCR variants by profiling T cell receptor beta repertoires in ankylosing spondylitis patients and healthy donors. In total, the full study cohort was made up of 95 to 110 healthy donors and 25 to 30 ankylosing spondylitis patients. Peripheral blood samples were taken, and synovial fluid was additionally collected from ankylosing spondylitis patients. The research as a whole found: Some motif variants were previously reported in synovial fluid and blood of reactive arthritis patients, suggesting common disease-initiation mechanisms. In peripheral blood, the disease-linked clones were found at relatively low frequencies and had a CD8+ phenotype. The disease-linked clones were reported as significantly enriched in matched synovial fluid samples from ankylosing spondylitis patients. A TCR beta motif of 7 or 8 highly homologous amino acid variants appeared characteristic of blood from ankylosing spondylitis patients.

Sequencing instrument: Illumina HiSeq 2500. TCR beta libraries were prepared by quantitative 5'-RACE with molecular barcodes. Under the source paper's analysis protocol: A new computational method, built on a probabilistic model of VDJ rearrangement, was used to identify disease-linked TCR variants. TCRdb reworked the public reads: Q25 trimming with fastp, MiXCR clone assembly, productive beta chains retained. Duplicate CDR3 protein sequences are folded into a single record with the most common DNA and genes. What appears here as the V and J calls and clone size reflects TCRdb's work, not the paper's. The sample includes more than 95,000 distinct CDR3 sequences, with almost 8.5% observed a single time. The ten largest clones capture 9.5% to 10% of the sample. V sheds 3 bases and J sheds 8 bases, leaving 20 bases between their ends. From the cysteine through the phenylalanine, the CDR3 covers 16 amino acids. Of the read, only the CDR3 DNA is kept; its 48 bases are in frame from base 1. CDR1 and CDR2 (LNHDA, SQIVND) derive from the germline V gene (reference sequence).

Sequenced input: blood, either unsorted or a sorted T cell fraction (not recorded which). The chain employs TRBV19 and TRBJ2-1; no D gene can be assigned with confidence. The receptor was isolated from a male donor with ankylosing spondylitis or in good health (not recorded which). The DNA is as follows: TGTGCCAGTAGTATTCGAATAAGTCGCTTGATGGATGAGCAGTTCTTC. Its protein reads: CASSIRISRLMDEQFF.